Each of the 26 T cell receptor beta chains below was sequenced from the same sample in a study of T cell responses to AZD1222 COVID-19 vaccine. The method was immunoSEQ multiplex PCR; TCRdb's version includes in-frame clones alone and lacks a portion of them. The repertoire holds about 130,000 clones, with 93% as singletons. The input for sequencing was peripheral blood, taken on day 0 of AZD1222 vaccination. These receptors all stem from an adult in good health.

CDR3 nucleotides: TGTGCCAGCAGTCTCATCGGCGGGGCGCAAGGCTACACCTTC. This encodes CASSLIGGAQGYTF. The V gene is TRBV28, the J gene TRBJ1-2, with D perhaps matching TRBD1 (5 bases). The CDR3 loop spans 14 amino acids. Germline V lookup: CDR1 MDHEN, CDR2 SYDVKM. Trimming took 5 bases from V and 8 from J, leaving 18 bases between them.

CDR3 sequence: CASSQTPLGGIGEKLFF. CDR3 nucleotides: TGCGCCAGCAGCCAGACCCCGTTGGGGGGAATCGGAGAAAAACTGTTTTTT. The chain carries TRBV4-1 and TRBJ1-4; tentative D call: TRBD1 (5 bases). Germline V gene data show CDR1 as MGHRA and CDR2 as YSYEKL. The ends were cut back, 3 bases at V and 8 bases at J, with 22 bases in the middle. This CDR3 spans 17 amino acids.

This sequence joins TRBV9 and TRBJ2-2; D remains unclear. The CDR3 covers 13 residues. Germline assignment: CDR1 SGDLS and CDR2 YYNGEE. The V end lost 0 bases, the J end lost 7 bases, and 7 bases lay between the germline ends. The CDR3 is CASSVGPYGELFF. The CDR3 bases are TGTGCCAGCAGCGTAGGTCCTTACGGGGAGCTGTTTTTT.

This chain uses TRBV15 with TRBJ1-2; D is uncertain. The CDR3 loop spans 14 amino acids. V was trimmed by 1 base and J by 2 bases, leaving 8 bases between them. Germline V lookup: CDR1 LNHNV, CDR2 YYDKDF (reference sequence). The CDR3 DNA reads TGTGCCACCAGCAGAGGAGGCAGCAACTATGGCTACACCTTC. The encoded protein is CATSRGGSNYGYTF.

This chain connects TRBV7-9 to TRBJ1-2, with no clear D. This CDR3 region has 13 residues. Trimming took off 4 bases at V and 5 bases at J, with 11 bases between the two ends. Germline assignment: CDR1 SEHNR and CDR2 FQNEAQ (reference sequence). The CDR3 is CASSSGSQYGYTF. The CDR3, as DNA: TGTGCCAGCAGCTCTGGATCCCAGTATGGCTACACCTTC.

This sequence joins TRBV30 and TRBJ1-4; 8 bases fit TRBD1. Germline V CDR1 and CDR2: GTSNPN, SVGIG (reference sequence). The CDR3 contains 14 residues. Trimming took 3 bases from V and 8 from J; bases not matched to a gene: 8. In DNA form, the CDR3 reads TGTGCCTGGAGCTCAGGGGGCGTGGGAGAAAAACTGTTTTTT. Translated: CAWSSGGVGEKLFF.

The J gene is TRBJ1-4, the V gene TRBV28, with D perhaps matching TRBD1 (5 bases). Germline CDR1 and CDR2: MDHEN and SYDVKM. V was clipped by 6 bases and J by 1 base, with 18 bases between them. The CDR3 loop spans 17 amino acids. CDR3 coding DNA: TGTGCCAGCAGCATCCTCTCGGGAGGGGAAACTAATGAAAAACTGTTTTTT. This codes for CASSILSGGETNEKLFF.

The gene calls are TRBV3-1 (or the pseudogene TRBV3-2) and TRBJ1-4; the D gene is possibly TRBD1 (6 bases). V was pared by 4 bases and J by 4 bases, with 13 bases between. Germline CDR1 is LGHDT and CDR2 is YNNKEL (reference sequence). The CDR3 has 15 residues. CDR3 amino acids: CASSPAGQLNEKLFF. The CDR3 DNA reads as TGTGCCAGCAGCCCAGCCGGACAGCTTAATGAAAAACTGTTTTTT.

The chain is built from TRBV6-1 and TRBJ2-3; 9 positions match TRBD1. Per the germline V gene, CDR1 is MNHNS and CDR2 is SASEGT. V gave up 1 base and J gave up 4 bases; unmatched junction bases: 0. This CDR3 has 14 amino acids. This chain's CDR3 is CASSEGQGADTQYF. CDR3 in DNA: TGTGCCAGCAGTGAAGGACAGGGGGCAGATACGCAGTATTTT.

The chain carries TRBV7-2 and TRBJ1-5, with D hard to call. The CDR3 extends over 16 amino acids. Per the germline V gene, CDR1 is SGHTA and CDR2 is FQGNSA. V lost 2 bases and J lost 2, with 13 bases in between. The CDR3 DNA is TGTGCCAGCAGCTTAAGCCGAGATCCCCGCAATCAGCCCCAGCATTTT. Protein product: CASSLSRDPRNQPQHF.

This clone was counted once. The rearrangement joins TRBV7-8 to TRBJ1-6; unclear D gene. The CDR3 has 15 residues. Germline-derived CDR1 and CDR2 are SGHVS and FQNEAQ. V lost 2 bases and J 4 bases, leaving 9 bases between the germline ends. The CDR3 coding sequence is TGTGCCAGCAGCTTACCAAATACTTATAATTCACCCCTCCACTTT. Its protein product is CASSLPNTYNSPLHF.

This chain connects TRBV7-2 to TRBJ2-1; 10 nucleotides line up with TRBD2. This CDR3 contains 16 residues. Germline trimming cut 0 bases from V and 4 bases from J; bases unmatched to any gene: 3. Germline V gene sequence: CDR1 SGHTA, CDR2 FQGNSA. The CDR3 coding sequence is TGTGCCAGCAGCTTAGCGGAGGGACTAGCGTACAATGAGCAGTTCTTC. Translated: CASSLAEGLAYNEQFF.

This chain joins TRBV28 and TRBJ1-6; D remains unclear. Trimming stripped 2 bases from V and 0 bases from J, with 8 bases between. The V gene's germline CDR1 is MDHEN and CDR2 SYDVKM. The CDR3 has 16 amino acids. The CDR3 loop is CASSLNSPSYNSPLHF. In nucleotides, the CDR3 is TGTGCCAGCAGTTTAAACAGCCCCTCCTATAATTCACCCCTCCACTTT.

In this sample, this clone turned up once. J is TRBJ1-5 and V is TRBV10-1, with 7 bases identical to TRBD1. Looked up from germline, CDR1 is WNHNN and CDR2 is SYGVQD (reference sequence). With 5 bases clipped from V and 3 bases from J, the junction kept 10 bases outside the gene matches. The CDR3 has 16 residues. The CDR3 spells CASSMTDRWVNQPQHF. CDR3 DNA: TGCGCCAGCAGTATGACGGACAGGTGGGTCAATCAGCCCCAGCATTTT.

The genes are TRBV29-1 and TRBJ2-1, with 9 bases matching TRBD1. The CDR3 is 15 amino acids. The germline V gene has CDR1 SQVTM and CDR2 ANQGSEA. V was pared by 0 bases and J by 4 bases, with 4 bases of the junction left unmatched. The CDR3 coding sequence is TGCAGCGTTGAAGATGACAGGGGGGCTTACAATGAGCAGTTCTTC. Translation gives CSVEDDRGAYNEQFF.

The rearrangement uses TRBV7-9 and TRBJ2-2, with D unresolved. Germline V CDR1 and CDR2: SEHNR, FQNEAQ (reference sequence). V was cut by 9 bases and J by 4 bases, with 12 bases left in between. The CDR3 has 13 residues. CDR3 nucleotide sequence: TGTGCCAGTACCTTCGAGCTCACCGGGGAGCTGTTTTTT. Translating it yields CASTFELTGELFF.

The rearrangement links TRBV3-1 (or the pseudogene TRBV3-2) to TRBJ2-7; 7 positions agree with TRBD1. V shed 3 bases, J shed 2 bases, and the junction held 4 bases outside the gene matches. The CDR3 runs 14 residues. Germline CDR1 and CDR2: LGHDT and YNNKEL (reference sequence). CDR3 protein: CASSQQQGAYEQYF. The CDR3 nucleotides are TGTGCCAGCAGCCAGCAGCAGGGGGCCTACGAGCAGTACTTC.

This chain links TRBV12-3 or TRBV12-4 with TRBJ1-2; D gene ambiguous. The V end lost 5 bases, the J end lost 8 bases, and 12 bases lay between the germline ends. The CDR3 contains 12 residues. The CDR3 loop reads CASSLGFWGYTF. The CDR3 DNA follows: TGTGCCAGCAGTCTGGGATTTTGGGGCTACACCTTC.

The chain has TRBV4-1 and TRBJ1-2, with D perhaps TRBD1 (6 bases). V lost 0 bases and J 7 bases, leaving 12 bases between the germline ends. CDR3 length: 14 amino acids. CDR1 is MGHRA, CDR2 YSYEKL, per germline. CDR3 in DNA: TGCGCCAGCAGCCAAGACCACAGGGCCGGTGGCTACACCTTC. Translation: CASSQDHRAGGYTF.

The genes are TRBV30 and TRBJ2-1; 7 bases match TRBD2. There are 15 residues in the CDR3. Germline CDR1 and CDR2: GTSNPN and SVGIG (reference sequence). J lost 7 bases, V lost 0 bases, and 9 bases had no gene match. This chain's CDR3 is CAWSVGTNPRNEQFF. Here the CDR3 DNA reads TGTGCCTGGAGTGTAGGGACTAATCCCCGGAATGAGCAGTTCTTC.

The CDR3 reads CASSSGRGGNSPLHF. The CDR3 DNA is TGTGCCAGCAGCTCCGGGAGGGGGGGTAATTCACCCCTCCACTTT. The chain is built from TRBV7-8 and TRBJ1-6; D might be TRBD1 (6 bases). Germline-derived CDR1 and CDR2 are SGHVS and FQNEAQ. V was cut by 4 bases and J by 6 bases, with 13 bases left in between. The CDR3 is 15 amino acids.

This clone came up once. The chain couples TRBV28 to TRBJ2-4; perhaps TRBD1 as D (5 bases). Germline CDR1 is MDHEN and CDR2 is SYDVKM. CDR3 size: 14 residues. V was shortened by 7 bases and J by 1 base, with 11 bases between the two germline ends. CDR3 DNA: TGTGCCAGCAAAGGGGATTTGGCCAAAAACATTCAGTACTTC. It yields the protein CASKGDLAKNIQYF.

The rearrangement joins TRBV5-1 to TRBJ1-5; 7 nucleotides match TRBD1. Per germline, CDR1 SGHRS and CDR2 YFSETQ. Trimming at V came to 4 bases and at J to 1 base, leaving 5 bases not matched to a gene. The CDR3 runs 15 residues. In DNA form, the CDR3 reads TGCGCCAGCAGCCGCACAGGGGAAAGCAATCAGCCCCAGCATTTT. Its translation is CASSRTGESNQPQHF.

The chain is built from TRBV19 and TRBJ1-3, with 10 nucleotides matching TRBD1. V shed 3 bases and J 2 bases; nucleotides not matched to a gene: 4. Germline V CDR1 and CDR2: LNHDA, SQIVND (reference sequence). This CDR3 contains 16 residues. This CDR3 is CASSISGTGAGNTIYF. The CDR3 DNA sequence: TGTGCCAGTAGTATTTCCGGGACAGGGGCTGGAAACACCATATATTTT. The complete variable domain, with remaining parts taken from reference TRBV19 and TRBJ1-3, reads DGGITQSPKYLFRKEGQNVTLSCEQNLNHDAMYWYRQDPGQGLRLIYYSQIVNDFQKGDIAEGYSVSREKKESFPLTVTSAQKNPTAFYLCASSISGTGAGNTIYFGEGSWLTVV.

V is TRBV19 and J is TRBJ1-5; D unresolved. V lost 7 bases and J lost 0, with 7 bases in between. CDR1 and CDR2 from the germline V gene are LNHDA and SQIVND (reference sequence). The CDR3 loop spans 13 amino acids. The CDR3 coding sequence is TGTGCCAGTACAGGTCGTAGCAATCAGCCCCAGCATTTT. Its translation is CASTGRSNQPQHF.

This chain joins TRBV27 and TRBJ1-4; tentative D call: TRBD1 (6 bases). Germline V gives CDR1 MNHEY, CDR2 SMNVEV (reference sequence). Trimming left V 7 bases short and J 7 bases short, with 16 bases between. The CDR3 consists of 14 residues. CDR3 in amino acids: CASTTQGKGEKLFF. As DNA, the CDR3 is TGTGCCAGCACGACCCAGGGGAAGGGTGAAAAACTGTTTTTT.